These T cell receptor beta chains were read from a single sample in a study of neurological immune-mediated disorders. TCRdb re-called the 5' RACE reads through MiXCR, storing one row per CDR3 protein. The data show about 82,000 distinct CDR3 sequences, just over 2.5% seen once. Sequenced sample: PBMCs. Receptors were obtained from a woman in her twenties or thirties with multiple sclerosis. Both conserved end residues are trimmed from each CDR3. The order of the fields is V gene, CDR3 protein.

v_call: TRBV28; cdr3_aa: ASSRQIQETQY
v_call: TRBV20-1; cdr3_aa: SATHRGPQPQH
v_call: TRBV2; cdr3_aa: ASSTSGLGETQY
v_call: TRBV6-6; cdr3_aa: ASFGGGLNEKLF
v_call: TRBV6-2/TRBV6-3; cdr3_aa: ASGDRGHEQY
v_call: TRBV10-3; cdr3_aa: AISVGGPINEQF
v_call: TRBV21-1; cdr3_aa: ASSKGSSGRGDEQF
v_call: TRBV7-9; cdr3_aa: ASSPGGGIQY
v_call: TRBV29-1; cdr3_aa: SVTTAHYEQY
v_call: TRBV5-1; cdr3_aa: AGRYEGRTEAF
v_call: TRBV20-1; cdr3_aa: SARPPGPPEAF
v_call: TRBV7-2; cdr3_aa: ASSLQGDYGYT
v_call: TRBV12-3/TRBV12-4; cdr3_aa: ASSDTAGGKYNEQF
v_call: TRBV5-1; cdr3_aa: ASSLVSNLNTEAF
v_call: TRBV9; cdr3_aa: ASSVTSSETQY
v_call: TRBV20-1; cdr3_aa: SARDPQTSGNTIY
v_call: TRBV6-5; cdr3_aa: ASSFDRAPYGYT
v_call: TRBV29-1; cdr3_aa: SVTTSEKF
v_call: TRBV29-1; cdr3_aa: SAWFSNTEAF
v_call: TRBV9; cdr3_aa: ASSVDAGSYNEQF
v_call: TRBV10-2; cdr3_aa: ASSEQARQPQH
v_call: TRBV7-9; cdr3_aa: ASIAPSYEQY
v_call: TRBV12-3/TRBV12-4; cdr3_aa: ASSLVGSWGEQY
v_call: TRBV30; cdr3_aa: AFSRETSYEQY
v_call: TRBV6-5; cdr3_aa: ASRPDKRRNTEAF
v_call: TRBV18; cdr3_aa: ASSPQRDSSYEQY
v_call: TRBV6-5; cdr3_aa: ASSPKAGTGETQY
v_call: TRBV20-1; cdr3_aa: SAETGHSDNEQF
v_call: TRBV24-1; cdr3_aa: ATSDETYSYNEQF
v_call: TRBV9; cdr3_aa: ASSVAETGTGELF
v_call: TRBV6-6; cdr3_aa: ASSYNNEQF
v_call: TRBV4-2; cdr3_aa: ASSQELNTGELF
v_call: TRBV7-9; cdr3_aa: ASSLTGGVTDTQY
v_call: TRBV9; cdr3_aa: ASGLEVLAGGEQF
v_call: TRBV7-2; cdr3_aa: ASSGLAGGLEQY
v_call: TRBV20-1; cdr3_aa: SARVRLNTEAF
v_call: TRBV6-5; cdr3_aa: ASSYRPGQLGEEQY
v_call: TRBV20-1; cdr3_aa: SVPGYNEQY
v_call: TRBV7-9; cdr3_aa: ASSFVQRGNSEQF
v_call: TRBV21-1; cdr3_aa: ASSKLDVGRVGNQPQH
v_call: TRBV7-2; cdr3_aa: ASSLGRDHYEQY